This entry lists 10 T cell receptor beta chains sequenced from one sample in a study of T cell responses to AZD1222 COVID-19 vaccine. Libraries were prepared by immunoSEQ multiplex PCR; TCRdb keeps only in-frame clonotypes and omits some of them. The sample records tens of thousands of clones, roughly 87% being singletons. Specimen: peripheral blood, collected on day 0 of AZD1222 vaccination. The origin of the receptors is an adult in good health.

V usage is TRBV11-2 and J usage is TRBJ2-1; TRBD2 aligns across 15 bases. The J segment lost 7 bases and the V segment lost 6 bases, leaving 10 bases of the junction unmatched. Per the germline V gene, CDR1 is SGHAT and CDR2 is FQNNGV. The CDR3 sequence is 17 residues long. This CDR3 is CASRPGLAGGHQNEQFF. The CDR3 nucleotides read TGTGCCAGCAGGCCGGGACTAGCGGGAGGCCATCAGAATGAGCAGTTCTTC.

The chain has TRBV5-1 and TRBJ2-3, with 15 bases aligning to TRBD2. CDR3 length: 19 amino acids. Looked up from germline, CDR1 is SGHRS and CDR2 is YFSETQ. V dropped 3 bases and J dropped 0; count of bases not matched to a gene: 8. The CDR3 reads CASSSGLAGGQPSTDTQYF. CDR3 nucleotide sequence: TGCGCCAGCAGCTCGGGACTAGCGGGAGGTCAACCTAGCACAGATACGCAGTATTTT.

The chain is built from TRBV5-1 and TRBJ2-3, with TRBD1 matching 9 bases. The germline gives CDR1 SGHRS, CDR2 YFSETQ. The CDR3 totals 16 residues. V trimming: 7 bases; J trimming: 5 bases; junction bases outside the gene matches: 14. The CDR3 DNA reads TGCGCCAGCTCCCCCGGAGTGGGACAGGGCCAAGATACGCAGTATTTT. Amino acid sequence: CASSPGVGQGQDTQYF. Filled out from reference TRBV5-1 and TRBJ2-3, the complete variable domain reads KAGVTQTPRYLIKTRGQQVTLSCSPISGHRSVSWYQQTPGQGLQFLFEYFSETQRNKGNFPGRFSGRQFSNSRSEMNVSTLELGDSALYLCASSPGVGQGQDTQYFGPGTRLTVL.

The chain employs TRBV18 and TRBJ2-1; no definite D call. The CDR3 length is 12 residues. V was trimmed by 2 bases and J by 7 bases, leaving 6 bases between them. Germline CDR1 reads KGHSH; CDR2 reads LQKENI. CDR3 coding DNA: TGTGCCAGCTCACCAGTTAAAAATGAGCAGTTCTTC. The encoded protein is CASSPVKNEQFF.

This clone was counted once. Other DNA sequences in the sample encode the same CDR3. The chain joins TRBV3-1 (or the pseudogene TRBV3-2) to TRBJ2-1; D gene unclear. The CDR3 totals 13 residues. Germline-derived CDR1 and CDR2 are LGHDT and YNNKEL (reference sequence). Trimming took off 4 bases at V and 4 bases at J, with 8 bases between the two ends. The CDR3 is CASSRTEYNEQFF. The CDR3 DNA reads TGTGCCAGCAGCCGGACGGAATACAATGAGCAGTTCTTC.

The chain employs TRBV29-1 and TRBJ1-2, with 10 nucleotides matching TRBD1. This CDR3 spans 13 amino acids. V lost 2 bases to trimming and J lost 6 bases; unmatched junction nucleotides: 3. CDR1 and CDR2 (germline): SQVTM, ANQGSEA. This CDR3 reads CSVERGQGNGYTF. CDR3 sequence (DNA): TGCAGCGTTGAAAGGGGACAGGGGAATGGCTACACCTTC.

The chain carries TRBV15 and TRBJ2-1; D uncertain. V was clipped by 5 bases and J by 7 bases, with 12 bases between them. CDR1 is LNHNV and CDR2 is YYDKDF in the germline V gene (reference sequence). This CDR3 is built from 13 residues. CDR3: CATSSGRENEQFF. CDR3 DNA: TGTGCCACCAGCTCCGGTAGGGAAAATGAGCAGTTCTTC.

V is TRBV7-2 and J is TRBJ1-4; D gene unclear. Looked up from germline, CDR1 is SGHTA and CDR2 is FQGNSA. The CDR3 has 15 amino acids. V lost 2 bases and J 8 bases, leaving 15 bases between the germline ends. The CDR3 loop reads CASSLTSLRLEKLFF. DNA of the CDR3: TGTGCCAGCAGCTTAACCTCACTTCGTTTGGAAAAACTGTTTTTT.

The chain couples TRBV18 to TRBJ1-2; 7 nucleotides align to TRBD1. The junction had 7 bases not matched to a gene; V was cut back by 0 bases and J by 0 bases. The CDR3 contains 17 residues. Germline CDR1 reads KGHSH; CDR2 reads LQKENI. The CDR3 protein is CASSPPSVGQPNYGYTF. For the CDR3, the DNA is TGTGCCAGCTCACCACCGTCAGTGGGACAGCCTAACTATGGCTACACCTTC.

This clone was recorded a few times. V and J are TRBV7-8 and TRBJ2-7, with D possibly TRBD2 on 6 matching bases. Germline lookup yields CDR1 SGHVS and CDR2 FQNEAQ. The CDR3 spans 14 residues. Trimming pared 5 bases from V and 0 bases from J, leaving 11 bases between. The CDR3 protein is CASSPGRFSYEQYF. The DNA for the CDR3 is TGTGCCAGCAGCCCAGGGAGGTTCTCCTACGAGCAGTACTTC.